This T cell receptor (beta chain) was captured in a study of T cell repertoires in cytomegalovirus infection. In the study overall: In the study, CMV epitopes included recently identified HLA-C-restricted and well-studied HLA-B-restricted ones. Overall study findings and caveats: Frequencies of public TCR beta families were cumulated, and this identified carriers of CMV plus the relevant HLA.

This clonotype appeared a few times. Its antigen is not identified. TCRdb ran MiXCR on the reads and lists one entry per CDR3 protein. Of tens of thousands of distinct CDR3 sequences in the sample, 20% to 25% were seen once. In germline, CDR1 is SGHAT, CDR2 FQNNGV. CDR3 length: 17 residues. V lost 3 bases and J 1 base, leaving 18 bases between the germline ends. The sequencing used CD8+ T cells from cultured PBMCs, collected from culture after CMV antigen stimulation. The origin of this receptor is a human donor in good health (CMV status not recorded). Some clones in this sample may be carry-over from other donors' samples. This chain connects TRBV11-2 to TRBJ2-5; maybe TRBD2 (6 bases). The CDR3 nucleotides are TGTGCCAGCAGCTTGACTAGGGCAATAGCCCTCCAAGAGACCCAGTACTTC. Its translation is CASSLTRAIALQETQYF. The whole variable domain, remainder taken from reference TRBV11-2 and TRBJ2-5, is EAGVAQSPRYKIIEKRQSVAFWCNPISGHATLYWYQQILGQGPKLLIQFQNNGVVDDSQLPKDRFSAERLKGVDSTLKIQPAKLEDSAVYLCASSLTRAIALQETQYFGPGTRLLVL.